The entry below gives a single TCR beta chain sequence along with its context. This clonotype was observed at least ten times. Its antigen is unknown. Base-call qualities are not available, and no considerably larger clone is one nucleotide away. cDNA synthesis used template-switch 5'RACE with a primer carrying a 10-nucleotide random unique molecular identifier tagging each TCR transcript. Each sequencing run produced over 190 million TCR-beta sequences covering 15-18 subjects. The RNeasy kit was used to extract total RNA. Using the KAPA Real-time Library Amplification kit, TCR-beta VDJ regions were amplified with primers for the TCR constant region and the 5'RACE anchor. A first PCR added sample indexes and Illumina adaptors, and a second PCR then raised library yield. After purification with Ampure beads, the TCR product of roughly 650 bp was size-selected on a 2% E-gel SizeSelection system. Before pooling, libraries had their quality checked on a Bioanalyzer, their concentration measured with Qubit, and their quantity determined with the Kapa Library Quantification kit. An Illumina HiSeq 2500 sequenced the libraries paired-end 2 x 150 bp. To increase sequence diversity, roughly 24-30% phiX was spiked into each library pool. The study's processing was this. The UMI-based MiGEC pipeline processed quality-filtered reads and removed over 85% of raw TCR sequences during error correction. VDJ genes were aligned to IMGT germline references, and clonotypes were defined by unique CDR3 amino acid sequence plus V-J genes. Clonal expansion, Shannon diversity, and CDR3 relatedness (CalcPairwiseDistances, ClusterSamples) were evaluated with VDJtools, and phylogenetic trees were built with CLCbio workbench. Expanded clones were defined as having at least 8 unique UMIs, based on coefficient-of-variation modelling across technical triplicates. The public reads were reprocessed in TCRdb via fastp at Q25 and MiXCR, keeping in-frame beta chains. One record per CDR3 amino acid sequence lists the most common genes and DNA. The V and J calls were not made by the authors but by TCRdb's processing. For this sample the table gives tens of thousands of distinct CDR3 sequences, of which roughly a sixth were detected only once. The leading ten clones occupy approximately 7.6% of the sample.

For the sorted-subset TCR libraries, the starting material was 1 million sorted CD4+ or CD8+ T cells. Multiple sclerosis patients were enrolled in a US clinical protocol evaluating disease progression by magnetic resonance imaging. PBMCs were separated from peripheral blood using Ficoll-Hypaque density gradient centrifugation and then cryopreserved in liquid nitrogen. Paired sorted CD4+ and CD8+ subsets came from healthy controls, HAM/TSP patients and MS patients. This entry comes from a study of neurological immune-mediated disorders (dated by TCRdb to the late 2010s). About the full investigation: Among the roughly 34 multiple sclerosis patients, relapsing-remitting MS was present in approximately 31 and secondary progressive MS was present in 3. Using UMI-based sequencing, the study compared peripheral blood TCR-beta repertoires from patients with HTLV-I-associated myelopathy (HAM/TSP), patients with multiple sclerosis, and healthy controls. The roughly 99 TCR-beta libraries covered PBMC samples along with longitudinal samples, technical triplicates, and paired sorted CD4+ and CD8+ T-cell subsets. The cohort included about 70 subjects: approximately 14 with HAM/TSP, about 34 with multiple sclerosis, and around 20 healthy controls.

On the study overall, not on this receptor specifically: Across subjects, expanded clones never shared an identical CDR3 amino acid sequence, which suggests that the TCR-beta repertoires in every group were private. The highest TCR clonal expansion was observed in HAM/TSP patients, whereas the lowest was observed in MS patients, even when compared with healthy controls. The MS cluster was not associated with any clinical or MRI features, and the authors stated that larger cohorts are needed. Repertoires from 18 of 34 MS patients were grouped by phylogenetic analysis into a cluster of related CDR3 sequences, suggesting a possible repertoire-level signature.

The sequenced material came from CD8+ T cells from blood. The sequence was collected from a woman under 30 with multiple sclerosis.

The CDR3 sequence is CASSPSDLAKNIQYF. The DNA sequence is TGTGCCAGCAGTCCTTCAGACCTAGCCAAAAACATTCAGTACTTC. This chain joins TRBV27 to TRBJ2-4; no D gene can be assigned with confidence. Deletion took 5 bases off V and 0 bases off J, with a span of 11 bases between the germline ends. The CDR3 has 15 amino acids, counting the end cysteine and phenylalanine. Solely the CDR3 DNA is kept, with 45 bases framed from the first base. Looking up the germline V gene (reference sequence) yields CDR1 MNHEY and CDR2 SMNVEV.